The clone carrying this TCR beta chain was detected a few times. RNA transcripts served as the template for amplifying TCR beta CDR3 regions. HTBI primers drove first-round RT-PCR of the TCR CDR3. Via MiXCR, TCRdb re-called the multiplex PCR reads, giving one row per CDR3 protein. The sample records a few hundred thousand distinct CDR3 sequences, roughly 15% being singletons. This sample is drawn from a study of T cells in Graves' hyperthyroidism and ophthalmopathy. What was sequenced was blood. The clonotype comes from a woman between 45 and 65 years old with Graves' hyperthyroidism that later progressed to Graves' ophthalmopathy.

This CDR3 reads CSAPPTSGRSNEQFF. The CDR3 region has the DNA TGCAGTGCTCCGCCGACTAGCGGGAGATCCAATGAGCAGTTCTTC. The chain joins TRBV20-1 to TRBJ2-1, with 12 positions matching TRBD2. The CDR3 is made up of 15 amino acids. V lost 5 bases to trimming and J lost 6 bases; unmatched junction nucleotides: 8. CDR1 is DFQATT, CDR2 SNEGSKA, per germline (reference sequence).